The subject of this entry is one T cell receptor beta chain. No antigen is known for it. This sample stems from a study of T-cell memory formation after mild COVID-19. Looking at the study overall: Across donors, TCR clusters were largely donor specific. Notes on the study in general: Contracting clones localized mainly to CM and EM when CD4+ and mainly to EMRA when CD8+. Second-wave clones peaking on day 37 lacked confirmed SARS-CoV-2 specificity.

UMIs and sample barcodes were carried by the TCR alpha and TCR beta cDNA libraries that 5'RACE produced using constant-segment primers. TCRdb reprocessed the 5' RACE reads with MiXCR, giving one entry per CDR3 protein. The data contain a few hundred thousand distinct CDR3 sequences, roughly 25% of them singletons. The germline V gene encodes CDR1 SGHRS and CDR2 YFSETQ. V lost 2 bases to trimming and J lost 5 bases; unmatched junction nucleotides: 5. This CDR3 spans 14 amino acids. This clonotype was obtained from an adult woman who had mild COVID-19 (a few samples of this study predate the infection). Cell type and time point are not known. The sequenced sample was PBMCs or a T cell subset sorted from them (not recorded which). The V gene is TRBV5-1, the J gene TRBJ2-7; 9 bases agree with TRBD1. The CDR3: CASSFGTGPHEQYF. DNA for the CDR3: TGCGCCAGCAGCTTTGGGACAGGGCCCCACGAGCAGTACTTC.